This is a list of T cell receptor beta chains from one sample in a study of PD-L1 blockade in urothelial cancer. Profiled with immunoSEQ multiplex PCR; TCRdb holds only in-frame clones, not every one. The sample includes fewer than 45,000 clones, 75% to 85% of them seen just once. The source material was PBMCs, sampled around atezolizumab (anti-PD-L1) treatment. The receptors originated from a man between 60 and 75 years old with urothelial cancer. The CDR3 runs from the conserved cysteine through the conserved F or W. Each record gives: D gene, V gene, J gene, clone size, CDR3 DNA, CDR3 protein. D genes are given only for firm matches. Only part of the rows carry a size: once, few, many, or a class if the clone is expanded.

>TRBD2|TRBV5-1|TRBJ2-3|-
TGCGCCAGCAGCTTATCCGGCGGGGGGGGATATGGAGATACGCAGTATTTT
CASSLSGGGGYGDTQYF
>-|TRBV19|TRBJ2-3|once
TGTGCCAGTAGGTTGGCCGGCACAGATACGCAGTATTTT
CASRLAGTDTQYF
>-|TRBV14|TRBJ1-5|few
TGTGCCAGCAGCCGGACGGGGGACCAGCCCCAGCATTTT
CASSRTGDQPQHF
>TRBD1|TRBV30|TRBJ1-5|-
TGTGCCTGGAGTGGACAGGGCGATCAGCCCCAGCATTTT
CAWSGQGDQPQHF
>-|TRBV11-3|TRBJ2-7|-
TGTGCCAGCAGCCAAGACTCCGAGCAGTACTTC
CASSQDSEQYF
>-|TRBV11-2|TRBJ2-2|-
TGTGCCAGCAGCTTAGAGAGGGTTGTAATTACCGGGGAGCTGTTTTTT
CASSLERVVITGELFF
>-|TRBV19|TRBJ2-1|once
TGTGCCAGTAGTCCCCGACAGGTTAACAACAATGAGCAGTTCTTC
CASSPRQVNNNEQFF
>-|TRBV6-1|TRBJ2-1|-
TGTGCCAGCATGTTACAGGGAAATGAGCAGTTCTTC
CASMLQGNEQFF
>-|TRBV10-1|TRBJ1-5|-
TGCGCCAGCAGGGAGTCGGACAGATTAATCGACCAGCCCCAGCATTTT
CASRESDRLIDQPQHF
>TRBD1|TRBV6-5|TRBJ2-7|few
TGTGCCAGCAGTTACTCGGGGACAGGAGGATCCTACGAGCAGTACTTC
CASSYSGTGGSYEQYF
>-|TRBV28|TRBJ1-5|-
TGTGCCAGCAGTTTGGGCTGGGGGCCGAGGGGCAATCAGCCCCAGCATTTT
CASSLGWGPRGNQPQHF
>TRBD1|TRBV13|TRBJ1-1|-
TGTGCCAGCAGCTTCAGGGGGCGCGGCACTGAAGCTTTCTTT
CASSFRGRGTEAFF
>TRBD1|TRBV28|TRBJ1-2|-
TGTGCCAGCAGTGGCCGGGACAGGGGAGTGTCTGGCTATGGCTACACCTTC
CASSGRDRGVSGYGYTF
>TRBD2|TRBV13|TRBJ2-5|-
TGTGCCAGCAGTTCGGGACTAGCGGGGGAGACCCAGTACTTC
CASSSGLAGETQYF
>-|TRBV19|TRBJ1-6|-
TGTGCCAGTAGGATCGAGGATTCACCCCTCCACTTT
CASRIEDSPLHF
>-|TRBV6-1|TRBJ2-7|-
TGTGCCAGCAGTGAAATAGAGGCAGGGGATCTCTACGAGCAGTACTTC
CASSEIEAGDLYEQYF
>-|TRBV27|TRBJ2-7|-
TGTGCCAGCAGTTTGACAGGATACGAGCAGTACTTC
CASSLTGYEQYF
>-|TRBV7-9|TRBJ2-7|-
TGTGCCAGCAGCTTCTCAGCGACTACCGACGAGCAGTACTTC
CASSFSATTDEQYF
>-|TRBV25-1|TRBJ2-7|few
TGTGCCAGCAGTCCCACAGGGTACGAGCAGTACTTC
CASSPTGYEQYF
>-|TRBV28|TRBJ2-5|-
TGTGCCAGCAGGCTCGGATCGGGGGGCGGGACCCAGTACTTC
CASRLGSGGGTQYF
>-|TRBV5-5|TRBJ2-2|-
TGTGCCAGCAGCTTAACAGCGAACACCGGGGAGCTGTTTTTT
CASSLTANTGELFF
>-|TRBV25-1|TRBJ1-5|-
TGTGCCAGCAGTGATCGGACTTGGGGCAATCAGCCCCAGCATTTT
CASSDRTWGNQPQHF
>-|TRBV7-2|TRBJ2-5|once
TGTGCCAGCAGCTTTTGGGAGGTGGAGACCCAGTACTTC
CASSFWEVETQYF
>-|TRBV5-6|TRBJ2-2|once
TGTGCCAGCAGCTCAGGGGTCTTTAACACCGGGGAGCTGTTTTTT
CASSSGVFNTGELFF